A single sample is the source of the 20 T cell receptor beta chains below, sequenced in a study of cytomegalovirus exposure and HLA in healthy donors. PCR used 60 Vbeta primers and 13 Jbeta primers. Assay used: immunoSEQ multiplex PCR; TCRdb lists only in-frame clones, some missing. The sample lists approximately 150,000 clones, nearly 80% occurring once. Sequencing input: PBMCs. The receptor set was obtained from a man aged 18 to 30 in good health and CMV-seropositive.

This clone was counted between two and nine times. This chain connects TRBV7-8 to TRBJ1-5, with a tentative D call TRBD1 (5 bases). V gave up 1 base and J gave up 6 bases, with 13 bases separating them. The CDR3 runs to 15 residues. CDR1 and CDR2 (germline): SGHVS, FQNEAQ. The CDR3 spells CASSLDIGGAQPQHF. For the CDR3, the DNA is TGTGCCAGCAGCTTAGACATCGGGGGAGCTCAGCCCCAGCATTTT.

The rearrangement links TRBV5-1 to TRBJ1-1; D ambiguous. The CDR3 extends over 14 amino acids. Trimming removed 0 bases from V and 0 bases from J, with 6 bases in between. The germline V gene encodes CDR1 SGHRS and CDR2 YFSETQ. For the CDR3, the DNA is TGCGCCAGCAGCTTGGTGCAGGTGAACACTGAAGCTTTCTTT. It translates to CASSLVQVNTEAFF. Supplemented by reference TRBV5-1 and TRBJ1-1, the full variable domain reads KAGVTQTPRYLIKTRGQQVTLSCSPISGHRSVSWYQQTPGQGLQFLFEYFSETQRNKGNFPGRFSGRQFSNSRSEMNVSTLELGDSALYLCASSLVQVNTEAFFGQGTRLTVV.

The chain employs TRBV18 and TRBJ1-5, with 10 bases identical to TRBD1. CDR1 is KGHSH, CDR2 LQKENI, per germline. J gave up 8 bases and V 0 bases, and 7 bases lay outside the gene matches. This CDR3 contains 16 residues. CDR3 DNA: TGTGCCAGCTCACCACCGGGACAGGGGCAAGGGAAGCCCCAGCATTTT. Translation: CASSPPGQGQGKPQHF.

This clone was seen only once. The chain recombines TRBV29-1 with TRBJ1-2, with 7 bases lining up with TRBD1. CDR3 size: 13 residues. J was trimmed by 8 bases and V by 3 bases; bases with no gene match: 9. Per the germline V gene, CDR1 is SQVTM and CDR2 is ANQGSEA. CDR3 region: CSVESGQLAGYTF. CDR3 coding DNA: TGCAGCGTTGAGTCGGGACAGCTGGCGGGCTACACCTTC.

This chain links TRBV7-2 with TRBJ2-2; D perhaps matches TRBD1 (6 bases). The V and J ends lost 5 bases and 1 base respectively, with 17 bases between them. Per germline, CDR1 SGHTA and CDR2 FQGNSA. The CDR3 runs 17 residues. CDR3 bases: TGTGCCAGCAGCGCCCCTGCCGGGACAATGAACACCGGGGAGCTGTTTTTT. This sequence encodes CASSAPAGTMNTGELFF. The full variable domain, in which reference TRBV7-2 and TRBJ2-2 provide the parts outside the CDR3, is GAGVSQSPSNKVTEKGKDVELRCDPISGHTALYWYRQSLGQGLEFLIYFQGNSAPDKSGLPSDRFSAERTGGSVSTLTIQRTQQEDSAVYLCASSAPAGTMNTGELFFGEGSRLTVL.

The gene calls are TRBV30 and TRBJ1-6; perhaps TRBD1 as D (5 bases). Germline V gene data show CDR1 as GTSNPN and CDR2 as SVGIG (reference sequence). The CDR3 runs 15 residues. V shed 2 bases and J shed 0 bases, with 8 bases lying between them. CDR3 bases: TGTGCCTGGAGTTACAGGAGCTCCTATAATTCACCCCTCCACTTT. This encodes CAWSYRSSYNSPLHF.

V usage is TRBV4-1 and J usage is TRBJ2-2, with a weak D call TRBD1 (5 bases). V gave up 6 bases and J gave up 6 bases, with 11 bases separating them. Germline values: CDR1 MGHRA, CDR2 YSYEKL. The CDR3 runs to 13 residues. This chain's CDR3 is CASRRQGPGELFF. In DNA, the CDR3 is TGCGCCAGCAGACGTCAGGGTCCCGGGGAGCTGTTTTTT.

The chain couples TRBV4-2 to TRBJ1-2, with D unclear. Germline V gene sequence: CDR1 LGHNA, CDR2 YNFKEQ. V dropped 1 base and J dropped 4 bases, with 16 bases sitting between them. The length of the CDR3 is 16 residues. CDR3 sequence: CASSQVGELGIYGYTF. As DNA, the CDR3 is TGTGCCAGCAGCCAAGTTGGGGAACTCGGGATCTATGGCTACACCTTC.

V usage is TRBV5-5 and J usage is TRBJ2-5; TRBD2 matches at 10 bases. The tail of the sequence fits TRBJ2-7 better, so the J call may be wrong. Germline V gene lookup returns CDR1 SGHKS and CDR2 YYEKEE (reference sequence). This CDR3 has 17 amino acids. The CDR3 region has the DNA TGTGCCAGCAGCTTGCCATCTGTAGCGGGAGGCTCCTACGAGCAGTACTTC. Translation gives CASSLPSVAGGSYEQYF.

The chain is built from TRBV27 and TRBJ2-7; 9 bases are a match to TRBD1. The CDR3 length is 18 residues. CDR1 is MNHEY, CDR2 SMNVEV, per germline (reference sequence). After removal of 5 bases from V and 1 base from J, the junction contained 15 bases not matched to a gene. CDR3 loop: CASSPGDRVGFLSYEQYF. CDR3 DNA sequence: TGTGCCAGCAGTCCCGGGGACAGGGTTGGGTTTTTGTCCTACGAGCAGTACTTC.

The chain carries TRBV7-9 and TRBJ2-5, with D possibly being TRBD1 (5 bases). The closer fit of TRBJ2-7 to the DNA end suggests the J call may be wrong. CDR3 length: 13 amino acids. The germline V gene has CDR1 SEHNR and CDR2 FQNEAQ (reference sequence). The CDR3 region has the DNA TGTGCCAGCAGTCCTATAAGGGGTTACGAGCAGTACTTC. Its translation: CASSPIRGYEQYF.

This sequence joins TRBV27 and TRBJ2-7; 7 nucleotides agree with TRBD1. The junction had 9 bases not matched to a gene; V was cut back by 8 bases and J by 2 bases. The CDR3 totals 14 residues. Germline V CDR1 and CDR2: MNHEY, SMNVEV (reference sequence). Here the CDR3 DNA reads TGTGCCAGCGGGAACAGGGGATCTACCTACGAGCAGTACTTC. This codes for CASGNRGSTYEQYF.

This clone was seen a single time. The chain links TRBV19 to TRBJ1-6; tentatively, D is TRBD1 (6 bases). Between the trimmed V and J ends, which lost 3 bases and 7 bases, there was a span of 7 bases. Germline CDR1 and CDR2: LNHDA and SQIVND (reference sequence). The CDR3 loop spans 13 amino acids. DNA of the CDR3: TGTGCCAGTAGTATCCAGGGGAATTCACCCCTCCACTTT. Protein: CASSIQGNSPLHF.

The CDR3 region has the DNA TGTGCCAGCAGTGACATCGGGGAAAAAGTAGGGACAAATAGCAATCAGCCCCAGCATTTT. This translates into CASSDIGEKVGTNSNQPQHF. The rearrangement uses TRBV6-4 and TRBJ1-5, with D possibly matching TRBD1 (6 bases). Germline assignment: CDR1 MRHNA and CDR2 SNTAGT. V dropped 2 bases and J dropped 0 bases, with 23 bases sitting between them. The CDR3 extends over 20 amino acids.

This chain uses TRBV19 with TRBJ1-2, with TRBD1 matching over 9 bases. The germline V gene encodes CDR1 LNHDA and CDR2 SQIVND (reference sequence). The CDR3 runs 18 residues. With V trimmed by 5 bases and J by 6 bases, 19 bases remained unmatched. The CDR3: CASSFSDRGLHGGDGYTF. The CDR3 DNA follows: TGTGCCAGTAGTTTCTCGGACAGGGGCCTTCACGGGGGTGATGGCTACACCTTC.

V and J are TRBV2 and TRBJ2-7; 9 bases align to TRBD1. The CDR3 extends over 13 amino acids. The junction had 5 bases not matched to a gene; V was cut back by 5 bases and J by 6 bases. Germline CDR1 reads SNHLY; CDR2 reads FYNNEI. The CDR3 loop is CASSRDRESEQYF. CDR3 DNA: TGTGCCAGCAGTAGGGACAGGGAATCCGAGCAGTACTTC.

V gene TRBV9 combines with J gene TRBJ1-1; 8 bases match TRBD1. V gave up 4 bases and J gave up 1 base; unmatched junction bases: 6. The CDR3 runs to 15 residues. The germline V gene has CDR1 SGDLS and CDR2 YYNGEE. The CDR3 is CASSTSGTGNTEAFF. CDR3 DNA sequence: TGTGCCAGCAGCACCTCAGGGACAGGGAACACTGAAGCTTTCTTT.

This clone was observed a single time. The chain has TRBV5-1 and TRBJ1-2; 7 nucleotides match TRBD1. CDR1 is SGHRS and CDR2 is YFSETQ in the germline V gene. The CDR3 is made up of 14 amino acids. V shed 7 bases and J 4 bases; nucleotides not matched to a gene: 10. In DNA form, the CDR3 reads TGCGCCAGCGGAACAGGGGATTTTGGCTATGGCTACACCTTC. Protein sequence: CASGTGDFGYGYTF. Looking up the rest from reference TRBV5-1 and TRBJ1-2 gives the full variable domain: KAGVTQTPRYLIKTRGQQVTLSCSPISGHRSVSWYQQTPGQGLQFLFEYFSETQRNKGNFPGRFSGRQFSNSRSEMNVSTLELGDSALYLCASGTGDFGYGYTFGSGTRLTVV.

The V call is TRBV6-5, the J call TRBJ1-5; the match to TRBD1 covers 7 bases. The V segment lost 8 bases and the J segment 0 bases; nucleotides outside the gene matches: 7. The CDR3 has 15 residues. The germline CDR1 and CDR2 sequences are MNHEY and SVGAGI. The CDR3 reads CASRDSPNSNQPQHF. DNA for the CDR3: TGTGCCAGCCGGGACAGCCCTAATAGCAATCAGCCCCAGCATTTT.

The chain recombines TRBV5-1 with TRBJ1-2; the D gene is possibly TRBD1 (6 bases). Trimming pared 6 bases from V and 4 bases from J, leaving 19 bases between. This CDR3 region has 15 residues. Germline V gene data show CDR1 as SGHRS and CDR2 as YFSETQ. This chain's CDR3 is CASTGQSASSYGYTF. The CDR3 DNA follows: TGCGCCAGCACCGGACAGTCGGCTTCTAGCTATGGCTACACCTTC.